This T cell receptor beta chain was found in a study of blood T cell repertoires in COVID-19. Background on the study: Sites in the United States, Italy and Spain provided acute and convalescent COVID-19 samples. Sources were T cells, B-cell-depleted T cells, or PBMCs; the material itself was cDNA or gDNA.

Original methodology: Reference gene primer amplification gave estimated nucleated cell counts. Repertoires were generated with immunoSEQ multiplex PCR, while TCRdb's copy carries only in-frame clones and drops some. That table gives V, J and clone size, and the DNA gave D and trimming. Found here are around 170,000 clones, 86% of them singletons; the top ten hold around 7%. Looked up from germline, CDR1 is MNHNS and CDR2 is SASEGT. V lost 3 bases to trimming and J lost 6 bases, with 13 bases between them. The CDR3 contains 14 residues. The material sequenced was peripheral blood. This receptor was identified in a man over 45 with active or convalescent COVID-19. The genes are TRBV6-1 and TRBJ2-3; weak D call: TRBD1 (6 bases). For the CDR3, the DNA is TGTGCCAGCAGTGAGGTGGGGGCCGGTGATACGCAGTATTTT. Translation: CASSEVGAGDTQYF.